This passage covers 11 T cell receptor beta chains from one sample sequenced in a study of blood T cells in healthy people across ages. It was with a sample-barcoded 5' primer and a J-beta primer mix that a second PCR of roughly 6 to 12 cycles was run. TCRdb processed the 5' RACE reads anew with MiXCR; each CDR3 protein has one entry. The repertoire consists of about 640,000 distinct CDR3 sequences, with 40% to 50% occurring once and the leading ten covering around 30%. Input material: blood. The receptor set was obtained from a man older than 75 in good health.

This rearrangement joins TRBV5-1 to TRBJ2-7; D ambiguous. The DNA end is a closer match to TRBJ2-5, so the J assignment may be wrong. The germline V gene has CDR1 SGHRS and CDR2 YFSETQ. CDR3 length equals 14 residues. CDR3 DNA sequence: TGCGCCAGCAGCTTGGACTACTACGGTGAGACCCAGTACTTC. Translated, it gives CASSLDYYGETQYF.

V usage is TRBV5-1 and J usage is TRBJ2-3; TRBD2 is a possible D gene (6 bases). The V gene's germline CDR1 is SGHRS and CDR2 YFSETQ. The CDR3 totals 15 residues. V lost 3 bases, J lost 6 bases, and 17 bases lay in between. The DNA of the CDR3 is TGCGCCAGCAGCTCCCTGGGGGGAGTCGGGGATACGCAGTATTTT. It encodes CASSSLGGVGDTQYF.

The J gene is TRBJ1-5, the V gene TRBV20-1, with D possibly TRBD1 on 6 matching bases. This CDR3 is built from 17 residues. Trimming shortened V by 7 bases and J by 7 bases, and 29 bases separated the two germline ends. CDR1 and CDR2 from the germline V gene are DFQATT and SNEGSKA (reference sequence). CDR3 in DNA: TGCAGTGGTCAAAGGGGCTTCAGGGGCCCCACCAAACAGCCCCAGCATTTT. Translating it yields CSGQRGFRGPTKQPQHF.

V gene TRBV6-4 combines with J gene TRBJ2-7, with unresolved D. V was clipped by 4 bases and J by 0 bases, with 19 bases between them. The germline V gene encodes CDR1 MRHNA and CDR2 SNTAGT. The CDR3 spans 17 residues. The DNA of the CDR3 is TGTGCCAGCAGTGGGTTCGGGCAGACCAAATTCTCCTACGAGCAGTACTTC. It yields the protein CASSGFGQTKFSYEQYF.

V and J are TRBV7-2 and TRBJ1-4; D may be TRBD1 (6 bases). Germline V gene sequence: CDR1 SGHTA, CDR2 FQGNSA. The CDR3 is made up of 17 amino acids. V was shortened by 1 base and J by 3 bases, with 15 bases between the two germline ends. CDR3 nucleotide sequence: TGTGCCAGCAGCTTAGATACCGGGGGCTGGGCTAATGAAAAACTGTTTTTT. This codes for CASSLDTGGWANEKLFF.

This clonotype was observed a handful of times. V is TRBV27 and J is TRBJ2-5; D may match TRBD1 or TRBD2 (5 bases each). CDR1 and CDR2 (germline): MNHEY, SMNVEV (reference sequence). The V gene lost 6 bases and the J gene lost 1 base, with 18 bases spanning the gap. The CDR3 is 16 amino acids. CDR3 protein: CASRQGQRGAQETQYF. The CDR3 nucleotides are TGTGCCAGCAGGCAAGGTCAACGAGGGGCCCAAGAGACCCAGTACTTC.

This clonotype was observed a handful of times. This chain uses TRBV27 with TRBJ2-7; 11 bases map to TRBD2. V dropped 6 bases and J dropped 2; count of bases not matched to a gene: 6. In germline, CDR1 is MNHEY, CDR2 SMNVEV (reference sequence). The CDR3 sequence is 15 residues long. This CDR3 reads CASRIGTSGTYEQYF. In nucleotides, the CDR3 is TGTGCCAGCAGGATTGGGACTAGCGGTACCTACGAGCAGTACTTC.

The V and J genes are TRBV20-1 and TRBJ2-5; perhaps D is TRBD1 or TRBD2 (6 bases each). The tail of the sequence fits TRBJ2-7 better, so the J call may be wrong. The CDR3 is 19 residues long. From germline, CDR1 is DFQATT and CDR2 SNEGSKA (reference sequence). CDR3 residues: CSARALAGKGGGAPYEQYF. DNA of the CDR3: TGCAGTGCTAGAGCCCTTGCCGGGAAGGGGGGCGGAGCACCCTACGAGCAGTACTTC.

The chain joins TRBV2 to TRBJ2-1; D gene ambiguous. The V gene lost 3 bases and the J gene lost 10 bases, with 13 bases spanning the gap. Per germline, CDR1 SNHLY and CDR2 FYNNEI. This CDR3 region has 13 residues. CDR3 loop: CASSDTAPGEQFF. The CDR3 DNA is TGTGCCAGCAGTGATACTGCCCCCGGGGAGCAGTTCTTC.

In its sample, this clonotype was seen a few times. This sequence joins TRBV24-1 and TRBJ1-1; D is uncertain. Trimming removed 4 bases from V and 10 bases from J, with 15 bases in between. This CDR3 is 13 amino acids long. Germline V gene sequence: CDR1 KGHDR, CDR2 SFDVKD. CDR3: CATSDSTRMRAFF. As DNA, the CDR3 is TGTGCCACCAGTGACTCGACGAGGATGAGAGCTTTCTTT.

There are a few counts of this clonotype. The chain links TRBV11-2 to TRBJ2-1; 16 nucleotides agree with TRBD2. Trimming at V came to 5 bases and at J to 3 bases, leaving 13 bases not matched to a gene. Germline values: CDR1 SGHAT, CDR2 FQNNGV. This CDR3 is built from 20 residues. DNA of the CDR3: TGTGCCAGCAGCGTAGGAACTCCGGGACTAGCGGGAGGGGACTACAATGAGCAGTTCTTC. It translates to CASSVGTPGLAGGDYNEQFF. The full variable domain, rest sourced from reference TRBV11-2 and TRBJ2-1, is EAGVAQSPRYKIIEKRQSVAFWCNPISGHATLYWYQQILGQGPKLLIQFQNNGVVDDSQLPKDRFSAERLKGVDSTLKIQPAKLEDSAVYLCASSVGTPGLAGGDYNEQFFGPGTRLTVL.